The clone carrying this T cell receptor (beta chain) showed up just once. The antigen is unknown. The data belong to a study of PD-1 blockade in classical Hodgkin lymphoma. About the research overall: Every 2 weeks, patients had 3 mg/kg nivolumab intravenously.

The protocol was immunoSEQ multiplex PCR, while the TCRdb copy is restricted to in-frame clones and leaves out a portion. The sample has approximately 80,000 clones, approximately 91% seen once. General study results and limits: Healthy donors reportedly exceeded newly diagnosed patients in baseline TCR diversity. At C4D1, TCR diversity had climbed significantly for CD4+ cells, though not for CD8+ cells.

The CDR3 runs 15 residues. In germline, CDR1 is MGHRA, CDR2 YSYEKL. Trimming took off 4 bases at V and 2 bases at J, with 15 bases between the two ends. All patients experienced relapse after autologous stem cell transplantation, and brentuximab vedotin exposure was variable. The receptor comes from a human donor with classical Hodgkin lymphoma. The chain combines TRBV4-1 with TRBJ2-7; tentative D call: TRBD2 (5 bases). The sequencing used peripheral blood mononuclear cells (PBMCs), collected at baseline. This CDR3 is CASSRGLAQTYEQYF. CDR3 coding DNA: TGCGCCAGCAGCCGAGGGTTAGCACAGACCTACGAGCAGTACTTC.